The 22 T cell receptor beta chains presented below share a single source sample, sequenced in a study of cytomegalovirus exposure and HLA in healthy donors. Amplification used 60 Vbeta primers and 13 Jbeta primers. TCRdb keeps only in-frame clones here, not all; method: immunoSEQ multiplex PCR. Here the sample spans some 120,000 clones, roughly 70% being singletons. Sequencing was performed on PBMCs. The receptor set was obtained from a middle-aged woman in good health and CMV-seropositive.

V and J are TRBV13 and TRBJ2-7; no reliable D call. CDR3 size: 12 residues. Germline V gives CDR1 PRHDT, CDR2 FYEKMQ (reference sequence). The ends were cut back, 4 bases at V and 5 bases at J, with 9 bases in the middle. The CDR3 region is CASSSGVDEQYF. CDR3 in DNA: TGTGCCAGCAGCTCCGGAGTCGACGAGCAGTACTTC.

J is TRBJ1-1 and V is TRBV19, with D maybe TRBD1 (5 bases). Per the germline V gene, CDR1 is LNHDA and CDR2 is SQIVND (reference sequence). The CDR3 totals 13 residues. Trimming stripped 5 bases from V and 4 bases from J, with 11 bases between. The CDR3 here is CASSLGTPTEAFF. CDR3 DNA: TGTGCCAGTAGTTTGGGGACTCCCACTGAAGCTTTCTTT.

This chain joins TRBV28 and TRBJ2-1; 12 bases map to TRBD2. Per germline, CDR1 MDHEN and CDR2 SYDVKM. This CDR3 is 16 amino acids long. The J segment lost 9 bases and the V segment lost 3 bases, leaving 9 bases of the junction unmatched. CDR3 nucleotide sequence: TGTGCCAGCAGTTTGGCCCCTAGCGGGAGGGCCGCTGAGCAGTTCTTC. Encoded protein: CASSLAPSGRAAEQFF. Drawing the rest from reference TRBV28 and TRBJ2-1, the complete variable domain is DVKVTQSSRYLVKRTGEKVFLECVQDMDHENMFWYRQDPGLGLRLIYFSYDVKMKEKGDIPEGYSVSREKKERFSLILESASTNQTSMYLCASSLAPSGRAAEQFFGPGTRLTVL.

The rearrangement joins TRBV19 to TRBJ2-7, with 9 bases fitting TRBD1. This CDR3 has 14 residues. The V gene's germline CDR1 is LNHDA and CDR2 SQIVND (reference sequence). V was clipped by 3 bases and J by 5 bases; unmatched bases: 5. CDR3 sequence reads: CASSMLRTGDEQYF. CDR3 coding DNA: TGTGCCAGTAGTATGCTCAGGACAGGGGACGAGCAGTACTTC. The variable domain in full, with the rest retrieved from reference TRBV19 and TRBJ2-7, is DGGITQSPKYLFRKEGQNVTLSCEQNLNHDAMYWYRQDPGQGLRLIYYSQIVNDFQKGDIAEGYSVSREKKESFPLTVTSAQKNPTAFYLCASSMLRTGDEQYFGPGTRLTVT.

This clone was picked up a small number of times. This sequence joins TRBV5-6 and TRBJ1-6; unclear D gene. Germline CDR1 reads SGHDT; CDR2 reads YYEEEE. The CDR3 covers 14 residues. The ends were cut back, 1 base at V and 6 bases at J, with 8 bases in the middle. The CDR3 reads CASSLLTSNSPLHF. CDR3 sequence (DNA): TGTGCCAGCAGCTTGCTAACTAGTAATTCACCCCTCCACTTT.

This CDR3 is CASSEPMEQYF. In nucleotides, the CDR3 is TGTGCCAGCAGCGAGCCTATGGAGCAGTACTTC. V usage is TRBV5-6 and J usage is TRBJ2-7; D call uncertain. This CDR3 contains 11 residues. The germline V and J ends were trimmed by 4 bases and 7 bases, with 9 bases remaining between them. CDR1 is SGHDT, CDR2 YYEEEE, per germline.

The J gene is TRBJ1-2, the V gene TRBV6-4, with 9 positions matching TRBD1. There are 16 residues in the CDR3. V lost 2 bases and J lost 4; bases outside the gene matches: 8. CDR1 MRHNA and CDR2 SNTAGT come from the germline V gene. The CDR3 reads CASSDTPGQGFYGYTF. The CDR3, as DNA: TGTGCCAGCAGTGACACCCCGGGACAGGGATTCTATGGCTACACCTTC.

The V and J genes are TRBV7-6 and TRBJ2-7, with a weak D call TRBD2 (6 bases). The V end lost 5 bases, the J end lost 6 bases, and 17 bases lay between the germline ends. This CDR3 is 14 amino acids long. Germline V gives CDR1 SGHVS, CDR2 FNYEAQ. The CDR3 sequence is CASSGEVGRGEQYF. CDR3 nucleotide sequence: TGTGCCAGCAGCGGAGAGGTGGGGCGGGGCGAGCAGTACTTC.

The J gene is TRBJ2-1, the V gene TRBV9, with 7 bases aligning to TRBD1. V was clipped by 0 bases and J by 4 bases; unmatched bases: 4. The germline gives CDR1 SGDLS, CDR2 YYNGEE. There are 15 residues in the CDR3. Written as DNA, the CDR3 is TGTGCCAGCAGCGTAGCGGTGACAGGGTACAATGAGCAGTTCTTC. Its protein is CASSVAVTGYNEQFF. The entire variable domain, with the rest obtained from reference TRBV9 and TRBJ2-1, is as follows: DSGVTQTPKHLITATGQRVTLRCSPRSGDLSVYWYQQSLDQGLQFLIQYYNGEERAKGNILERFSAQQFPDLHSELNLSSLELGDSALYFCASSVAVTGYNEQFFGPGTRLTVL.

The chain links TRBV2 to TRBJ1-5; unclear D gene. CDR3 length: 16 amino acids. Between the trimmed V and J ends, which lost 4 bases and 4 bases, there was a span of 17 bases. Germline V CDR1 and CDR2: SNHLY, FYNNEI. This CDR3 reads CASSAEEQYRNQPQHF. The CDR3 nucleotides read TGTGCCAGCAGTGCAGAGGAACAATATAGGAATCAGCCCCAGCATTTT.

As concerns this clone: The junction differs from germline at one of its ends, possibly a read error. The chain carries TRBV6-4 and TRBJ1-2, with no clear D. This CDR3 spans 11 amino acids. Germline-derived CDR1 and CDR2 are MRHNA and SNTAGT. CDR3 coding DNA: TGCGGAAGAAGGGAGAACTTTGGCTACACCTTC. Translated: CGRRENFGYTF.

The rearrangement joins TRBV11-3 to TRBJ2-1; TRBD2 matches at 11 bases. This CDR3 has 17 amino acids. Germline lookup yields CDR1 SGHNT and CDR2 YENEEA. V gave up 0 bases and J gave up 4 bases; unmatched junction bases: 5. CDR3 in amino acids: CASSLDSGTSGYNEQFF. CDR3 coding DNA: TGTGCCAGCAGCTTAGACTCCGGGACTAGCGGATACAATGAGCAGTTCTTC.

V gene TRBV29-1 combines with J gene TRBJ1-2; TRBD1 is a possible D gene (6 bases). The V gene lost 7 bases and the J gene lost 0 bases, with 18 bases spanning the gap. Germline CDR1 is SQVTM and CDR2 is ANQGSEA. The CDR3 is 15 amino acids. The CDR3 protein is CSATSGARANYGYTF. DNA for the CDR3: TGCAGCGCCACATCAGGGGCCCGAGCTAACTATGGCTACACCTTC.

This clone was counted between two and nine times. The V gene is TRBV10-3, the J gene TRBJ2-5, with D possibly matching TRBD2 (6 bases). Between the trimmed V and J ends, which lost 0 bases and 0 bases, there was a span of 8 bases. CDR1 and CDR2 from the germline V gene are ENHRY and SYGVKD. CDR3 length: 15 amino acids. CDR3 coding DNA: TGTGCCATCAGTGAGTCCGGGGACTACCAAGAGACCCAGTACTTC. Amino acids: CAISESGDYQETQYF.

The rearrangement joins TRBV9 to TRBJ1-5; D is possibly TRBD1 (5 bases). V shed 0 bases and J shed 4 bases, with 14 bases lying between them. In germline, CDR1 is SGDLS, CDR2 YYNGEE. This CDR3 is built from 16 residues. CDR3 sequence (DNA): TGTGCCAGCAGCGTAGGTCAGGGATTGGGGAATCAGCCCCAGCATTTT. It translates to CASSVGQGLGNQPQHF.

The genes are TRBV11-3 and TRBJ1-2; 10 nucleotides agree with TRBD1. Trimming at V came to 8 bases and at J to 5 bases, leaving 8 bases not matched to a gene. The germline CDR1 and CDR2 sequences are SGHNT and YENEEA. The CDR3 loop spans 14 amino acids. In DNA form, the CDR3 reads TGTGCCAGCCGACACGGACAGGGGGGATATGGCTACACCTTC. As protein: CASRHGQGGYGYTF. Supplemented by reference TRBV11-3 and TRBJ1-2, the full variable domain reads EAGVVQSPRYKIIEKKQPVAFWCNPISGHNTLYWYLQNLGQGPELLIRYENEEAVDDSQLPKDRFSAERLKGVDSTLKIQPAELGDSAVYLCASRHGQGGYGYTFGSGTRLTVV.

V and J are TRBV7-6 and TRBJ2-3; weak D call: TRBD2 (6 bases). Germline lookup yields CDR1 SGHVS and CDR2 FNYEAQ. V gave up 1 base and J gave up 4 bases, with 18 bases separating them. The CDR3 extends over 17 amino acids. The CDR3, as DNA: TGTGCCAGCAGCTTAGGCGGAGCGGGCCCAGACTCAGATACGCAGTATTTT. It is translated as CASSLGGAGPDSDTQYF. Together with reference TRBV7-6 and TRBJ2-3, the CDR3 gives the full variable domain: GAGVSQSPRYKVTKRGQDVALRCDPISGHVSLYWYRQALGQGPEFLTYFNYEAQQDKSGLPNDRFSAERPEGSISTLTIQRTEQRDSAMYRCASSLGGAGPDSDTQYFGPGTRLTVL.

The CDR3 nucleotides read TGCGCCAGCAGTCAATCGAGGAGAGAGATCCAGCCCCAGCATTTT. Residues: CASSQSRREIQPQHF. This chain joins TRBV23-1 and TRBJ1-5; D gene uncertain. Being an ORF, TRBV23-1 has a function that is uncertain. The V end lost 0 bases, the J end lost 7 bases, and 13 bases lay between the germline ends. The CDR3 contains 15 residues.

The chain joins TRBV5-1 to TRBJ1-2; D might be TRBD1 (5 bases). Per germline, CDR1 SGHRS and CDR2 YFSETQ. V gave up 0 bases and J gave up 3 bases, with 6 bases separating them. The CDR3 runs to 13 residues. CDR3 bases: TGCGCCAGCAGCTTGGTCAGGGACTATGGCTACACCTTC. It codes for CASSLVRDYGYTF.

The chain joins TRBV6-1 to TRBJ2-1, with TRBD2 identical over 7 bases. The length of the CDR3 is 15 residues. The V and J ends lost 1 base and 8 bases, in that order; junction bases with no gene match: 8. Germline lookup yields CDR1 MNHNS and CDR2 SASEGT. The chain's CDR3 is CASSEGRGTVHEQFF. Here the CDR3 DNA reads TGTGCCAGCAGTGAAGGGCGGGGGACCGTCCATGAGCAGTTCTTC.

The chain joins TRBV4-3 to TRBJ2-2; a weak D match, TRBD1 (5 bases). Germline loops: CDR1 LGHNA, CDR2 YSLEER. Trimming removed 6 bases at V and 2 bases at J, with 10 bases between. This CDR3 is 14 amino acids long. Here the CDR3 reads CASRVGANTGELFF. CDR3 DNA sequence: TGCGCCAGCAGAGTAGGGGCAAACACCGGGGAGCTGTTTTTT.

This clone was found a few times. CDR3 bases: TGTGCCAGCAGCTTAGCCGGACAGGGTAGCAATCAGCCCCAGCATTTT. Residues: CASSLAGQGSNQPQHF. The rearrangement uses TRBV7-9 and TRBJ1-5, with 8 nucleotides matching TRBD1. The CDR3 has 16 residues. Germline lookup yields CDR1 SEHNR and CDR2 FQNEAQ (reference sequence). Unmatched junction bases numbered 1, after V lost 0 bases and J lost 0 bases. The full variable domain, completed using reference TRBV7-9 and TRBJ1-5, is DTGVSQNPRHKITKRGQNVTFRCDPISEHNRLYWYRQTLGQGPEFLTYFQNEAQLEKSRLLSDRFSAERPKGSFSTLEIQRTEQGDSAMYLCASSLAGQGSNQPQHFGDGTRLSIL.